These 29 T cell receptor beta chains originate from one sample sequenced in a study of shared T cell receptors in the human thymus. Assay: immunoSEQ multiplex PCR; the TCRdb copy retains only in-frame clones and omits some. The table lists more than 550,000 clones, around 87% of them singletons. These data also featured in a second study, about human thymus T cells.

Sample: thymocytes. The receptors here all came from a boy under three years old with a congenital heart defect.

The rearrangement uses TRBV7-9 and TRBJ2-7; D ambiguous. The CDR3 runs to 15 residues. Trimming removed 2 bases at V and 3 bases at J, with 14 bases between. CDR1 is SEHNR, CDR2 FQNEAQ, per germline (reference sequence). CDR3 bases: TGTGCCAGCAGCTTACGCACATCCCTTAACTACGAGCAGTACTTC. Amino acids: CASSLRTSLNYEQYF.

V usage is TRBV14 and J usage is TRBJ1-1; a weak D match, TRBD1 (6 bases). Germline CDR1 is SGHDN and CDR2 is FVKESK. Trimming removed 2 bases from V and 2 bases from J, with 18 bases in between. The CDR3 runs 17 residues. The CDR3 here is CASSQWTVASHNTEAFF. CDR3 in DNA: TGTGCCAGCAGCCAATGGACAGTGGCTTCCCATAACACTGAAGCTTTCTTT.

The CDR3 sequence is CASSPEGSDRFNGYTF. CDR3 coding DNA: TGTGCCAGCTCACCCGAGGGATCGGACCGTTTTAATGGCTACACCTTC. V is TRBV18 and J is TRBJ1-2; D unclear. The length of the CDR3 is 16 residues. V dropped 3 bases and J dropped 6 bases, with 20 bases sitting between them. Germline V lookup: CDR1 KGHSH, CDR2 LQKENI.

The rearrangement joins TRBV4-1 to TRBJ2-2; possibly TRBD1 for D (6 bases). The CDR3 runs to 16 residues. Germline V gives CDR1 MGHRA, CDR2 YSYEKL. Trimming cost V 1 base and J 4 bases, with 13 bases left between them. CDR3 amino acids: CASSQVLGAVTGELFF. The CDR3 DNA is TGCGCCAGCAGCCAAGTGCTGGGGGCCGTCACCGGGGAGCTGTTTTTT.

The chain is built from TRBV7-4 and TRBJ1-2; D not certain. The CDR3 is 12 amino acids. CDR1 is SGHVT, CDR2 SQSDAQ, per germline. V lost 1 base, J lost 8 bases, and 8 bases lay in between. The CDR3 reads CASSLEVVGYTF. CDR3 DNA: TGTGCCAGCAGCTTAGAAGTAGTGGGCTACACCTTC. Full variable domain (missing parts from reference TRBV7-4 and TRBJ1-2): GAGVSQSPRYKVAKRGRDVALRCDSISGHVTLYWYRQTLGQGSEVLTYSQSDAQRDKSGRPSGRFSAERPERSVSTLKIQRTEQGDSAVYLCASSLEVVGYTFGSGTRLTVV.

The chain has TRBV5-6 and TRBJ2-1; possibly TRBD2 for D (5 bases). The CDR3 has 14 amino acids. Trimming took 5 bases from V and 5 from J, leaving 14 bases between them. Germline CDR1 and CDR2: SGHDT and YYEEEE. CDR3 coding DNA: TGTGCCAGCAGTTTCGGGGAATCTCACAATGAGCAGTTCTTC. It specifies CASSFGESHNEQFF.

The rearrangement links TRBV6-6 to TRBJ2-7; D is undetermined. Trimming shortened V by 0 bases and J by 2 bases, and 11 bases separated the two germline ends. The germline gives CDR1 MNHNY, CDR2 SVGAGI (reference sequence). CDR3 length equals 15 residues. The CDR3 DNA sequence: TGTGCCAGCAGTTACTCGTCGCCCGAGCCCTACGAGCAGTACTTC. Residues: CASSYSSPEPYEQYF.

The CDR3, as DNA: TGTGCCAGTAGGACCGGGACAAGGGGTCAAGAGACCCAGTACTTC. This sequence encodes CASRTGTRGQETQYF. The V and J genes are TRBV19 and TRBJ2-5; possible D gene TRBD1, 6 bases. The V end was cut by 6 bases, the J end by 2 bases, with 16 bases between. This CDR3 region has 15 residues. In germline, CDR1 is LNHDA, CDR2 SQIVND (reference sequence).

The J gene is TRBJ1-5, the V gene TRBV28; D might be TRBD1 (6 bases). Germline CDR1 and CDR2: MDHEN and SYDVKM. V gave up 2 bases and J gave up 0 bases, with 14 bases separating them. This CDR3 has 17 amino acids. Written as DNA, the CDR3 is TGTGCCAGCAGTTTAAATAAACAGGGAGTTAGCAATCAGCCCCAGCATTTT. Residues: CASSLNKQGVSNQPQHF.

This rearrangement joins TRBV7-9 to TRBJ2-1, with 11 bases identical to TRBD2. V lost 2 bases, J lost 8 bases, and 8 bases stayed unmatched. The CDR3 is 16 residues long. In germline, CDR1 is SEHNR, CDR2 FQNEAQ (reference sequence). The CDR3, as DNA: TGTGCCAGCAGCTTATTCAGGGGACTAGCGGTGCATGAGCAGTTCTTC. Amino acids: CASSLFRGLAVHEQFF.

J is TRBJ2-7 and V is TRBV18, with a tentative D call TRBD1 (6 bases). Germline V gene sequence: CDR1 KGHSH, CDR2 LQKENI. Trimming pared 5 bases from V and 6 bases from J, leaving 20 bases between. The CDR3 runs 15 residues. This chain's CDR3 is CASSTGTYRDPEQYF. DNA of the CDR3: TGTGCCAGCTCAACAGGAACATACAGGGACCCCGAGCAGTACTTC.

This chain joins TRBV29-1 and TRBJ1-1, with D perhaps TRBD1 (6 bases). The CDR3 totals 13 residues. Germline assignment: CDR1 SQVTM and CDR2 ANQGSEA. Trimming stripped 6 bases from V and 0 bases from J, with 11 bases between. CDR3 coding DNA: TGCAGCGTGACCGACAGGATGAACACTGAAGCTTTCTTT. It codes for CSVTDRMNTEAFF.

V and J are TRBV7-3 and TRBJ2-7; 10 positions agree with TRBD1. Germline V CDR1 and CDR2: SGHTA, FQGTGA. Losses at the gene ends were 2 bases for V and 5 bases for J; bases not matched to a gene: 3. CDR3 length: 14 amino acids. The CDR3 DNA sequence: TGTGCCAGCAGCTTAGGGGGGACAGGGGACGAGCAGTACTTC. It yields the protein CASSLGGTGDEQYF.

The genes are TRBV28 and TRBJ2-7; 8 bases map to TRBD2. Germline CDR1 and CDR2: MDHEN and SYDVKM. The CDR3 totals 14 residues. V lost 6 bases and J lost 2; bases outside the gene matches: 6. The CDR3 coding sequence is TGTGCCAGCAGAAAACTAGCGGAACCCTACGAGCAGTACTTC. It specifies CASRKLAEPYEQYF.

The rearrangement uses TRBV5-4 and TRBJ1-2; D remains ambiguous. CDR1 and CDR2 from the germline V gene are SGHNT and YYREEE (reference sequence). V lost 4 bases and J 5 bases, leaving 12 bases between the germline ends. This CDR3 has 13 residues. The CDR3 nucleotides read TGTGCCAGCAGCCCCGGCAGGAGGTATGGCTACACCTTC. It specifies CASSPGRRYGYTF.

The J gene is TRBJ1-2, the V gene TRBV2; unclear D gene. Germline-derived CDR1 and CDR2 are SNHLY and FYNNEI. The ends were cut back, 1 base at V and 2 bases at J, with 17 bases in the middle. CDR3 length: 17 residues. CDR3 DNA: TGTGCCAGCAGTGAAGACAACCTCAACTCTAGGAACTATGGCTACACCTTC. Its protein is CASSEDNLNSRNYGYTF.

V usage is TRBV25-1 and J usage is TRBJ2-4, with no clear D. The CDR3 runs to 12 residues. Germline-derived CDR1 and CDR2 are MGHDK and SYGVNS. V shed 4 bases and J shed 11 bases, with 12 bases lying between them. The CDR3 region is CASSAAVLVQYF. The CDR3 DNA is TGTGCCAGCAGTGCCGCAGTGTTGGTTCAGTACTTC.

Concerning this clone itself: The junction does not match germline at one end; this may be a read error. This chain uses TRBV18 with TRBJ1-1, with D tentatively TRBD1 (5 bases). The CDR3 is made up of 14 amino acids. Germline CDR1 KGHSH, CDR2 LQKENI. The CDR3 DNA is TGTGCCAGCTCTCCACGGACATCCCCTACTGAAGCTTTCTTT. It encodes CASSPRTSPTEAFF.

This chain connects TRBV19 to TRBJ2-7, with 7 nucleotides matching TRBD1. Unmatched junction bases numbered 14, after V lost 4 bases and J lost 2 bases. CDR3 length equals 17 residues. The germline V gene encodes CDR1 LNHDA and CDR2 SQIVND (reference sequence). CDR3 in DNA: TGTGCCAGTAGTAAAAAATACTCAGGGGACAGAGCCTACGAGCAGTACTTC. It yields the protein CASSKKYSGDRAYEQYF.

J is TRBJ1-1 and V is TRBV28; D is unclear. The CDR3 loop spans 16 amino acids. CDR1 and CDR2 (germline): MDHEN, SYDVKM. The V end lost 1 base, the J end lost 0 bases, and 12 bases lay between the germline ends. The CDR3 spells CASSLFQVMLNTEAFF. The CDR3 DNA follows: TGTGCCAGCAGTTTATTTCAGGTGATGTTGAACACTGAAGCTTTCTTT.

The CDR3 nucleotides are TGCGCCAGCACAGGGGGTAGCGGGGGGGAACCGAACACCGGGGAGCTGTTTTTT. Translated, it gives CASTGGSGGEPNTGELFF. The chain links TRBV10-2 to TRBJ2-2; 11 bases map to TRBD2. This CDR3 has 18 amino acids. Germline lookup yields CDR1 WSHSY and CDR2 SAAADI. V trimming: 7 bases; J trimming: 0 bases; junction bases outside the gene matches: 10.

This clone was observed a handful of times. The chain recombines TRBV11-3 with TRBJ2-1; 8 nucleotides line up with TRBD2. The CDR3 loop spans 13 amino acids. V lost 2 bases, J lost 9 bases, and 3 bases stayed unmatched. Germline CDR1 SGHNT, CDR2 YENEEA. The CDR3 sequence is CASSLRRGGEQFF. As DNA, the CDR3 is TGTGCCAGCAGCTTACGACGGGGGGGTGAGCAGTTCTTC.

The rearrangement joins TRBV6-5 to TRBJ1-1; D remains unclear. The germline V and J ends were trimmed by 4 bases and 10 bases, with 10 bases remaining between them. The CDR3 consists of 11 residues. Germline V gene sequence: CDR1 MNHEY, CDR2 SVGAGI. CDR3 coding DNA: TGTGCCAGCAGTTCCGACGGGAGAGCTTTCTTT. Translation gives CASSSDGRAFF.

The chain employs TRBV28 and TRBJ2-7, with a possible D match to TRBD2 (5 bases). Germline V gives CDR1 MDHEN, CDR2 SYDVKM. CDR3 length: 14 residues. Trimming removed 7 bases at V and 4 bases at J, with 17 bases between. CDR3 nucleotide sequence: TGTGCCAGCACCCCACGGGAAAGGAGGTACGAGCAGTACTTC. This gives the protein CASTPRERRYEQYF.

The chain joins TRBV2 to TRBJ1-6; possibly TRBD1 for D (5 bases). This CDR3 is 17 amino acids long. The V gene lost 1 base and the J gene lost 8 bases, with 18 bases spanning the gap. The germline V gene has CDR1 SNHLY and CDR2 FYNNEI. The CDR3 reads CASSEEPLRAGDSPLHF. CDR3 DNA: TGTGCCAGCAGTGAAGAGCCCCTCAGGGCAGGAGATTCACCCCTCCACTTT.

The chain has TRBV28 and TRBJ1-1, with D possibly matching TRBD1 (5 bases). Trimming took 7 bases from V and 3 from J, leaving 18 bases between them. Per germline, CDR1 MDHEN and CDR2 SYDVKM. This CDR3 spans 15 amino acids. CDR3 protein: CASIATIREYTEAFF. CDR3 DNA sequence: TGTGCCAGCATAGCCACGATCAGGGAATACACTGAAGCTTTCTTT.

The chain couples TRBV5-1 to TRBJ2-1; TRBD1 matches 8 bases. CDR3 size: 14 residues. Germline loops: CDR1 SGHRS, CDR2 YFSETQ. V gave up 4 bases and J gave up 2 bases; unmatched junction bases: 2. The CDR3 DNA reads TGCGCCAGCAGCCGGGACAGGCCCTACAATGAGCAGTTCTTC. This codes for CASSRDRPYNEQFF. The full variable domain, rest sourced from reference TRBV5-1 and TRBJ2-1, is KAGVTQTPRYLIKTRGQQVTLSCSPISGHRSVSWYQQTPGQGLQFLFEYFSETQRNKGNFPGRFSGRQFSNSRSEMNVSTLELGDSALYLCASSRDRPYNEQFFGPGTRLTVL.

The chain has TRBV30 and TRBJ2-7; D not certain. This CDR3 contains 15 residues. Trimming pared 0 bases from V and 1 base from J, leaving 13 bases between. The germline gives CDR1 GTSNPN, CDR2 SVGIG (reference sequence). The CDR3 loop reads CAWSVRPLGSYEQYF. DNA for the CDR3: TGTGCCTGGAGTGTACGCCCCCTAGGATCCTACGAGCAGTACTTC.

The rearrangement links TRBV15 to TRBJ2-7, with a possible D match to TRBD2 (6 bases). This CDR3 is 15 amino acids long. The germline CDR1 and CDR2 sequences are LNHNV and YYDKDF (reference sequence). V was trimmed by 1 base and J by 0 bases, leaving 10 bases between them. The DNA of the CDR3 is TGTGCCACCAGCAGAGTAGCGGCAGGCTCCTACGAGCAGTACTTC. This codes for CATSRVAAGSYEQYF.